The 3 T cell receptor beta chains in this list originate from one sample, sequenced in a study of T cell repertoires in cytomegalovirus infection. These TCRs' antigens remain unknown. MiXCR, run by TCRdb on the reads, gives a single entry per CDR3 protein. The repertoire holds 90,000 to 120,000 distinct CDR3 sequences, with roughly 39% as singletons. The specimen comprised CD8+ T cells from cultured PBMCs, sampled from culture after CMV antigen stimulation. All receptors derive from a human donor in good health (CMV status not recorded). Some clones in this sample may be carry-over from other donors' samples.

The chain is built from TRBV10-3 and TRBJ1-3, with D unresolved. Germline lookup yields CDR1 ENHRY and CDR2 SYGVKD. V was clipped by 0 bases and J by 8 bases, with 11 bases between them. This CDR3 is 14 amino acids long. The CDR3: CAISESLGMDTIYF. In DNA, the CDR3 is TGTGCCATCAGTGAGTCGTTAGGGATGGACACCATATATTTT.

This chain joins TRBV10-3 and TRBJ2-3, with 9 positions matching TRBD1. Germline loops: CDR1 ENHRY, CDR2 SYGVKD. This CDR3 spans 14 amino acids. Trimming cost V 7 bases and J 3 bases; bases outside gene matches: 5. DNA of the CDR3: TGTGCCATCACTGGACAGGGGTGGACAGATACGCAGTATTTT. This sequence encodes CAITGQGWTDTQYF.

This clonotype was picked up one time. The V gene is TRBV24-1, the J gene TRBJ1-1; 9 nucleotides match TRBD1. V shed 4 bases, J shed 5 bases, and the junction held 7 bases outside the gene matches. CDR1 is KGHDR and CDR2 is SFDVKD in the germline V gene. CDR3 length: 15 residues. The CDR3 DNA reads as TGTGCCACCAGTGACCCCAAACAGGGGGCAACTGAAGCTTTCTTT. Translation gives CATSDPKQGATEAFF.